What follows are 28 T cell receptor beta chains derived from one specimen sequenced in a study of T-cell reconstitution after alpha-beta-depleted transplantation in children. Unique molecular identifiers were incorporated into the prepared TCRbeta library. Each CDR3 protein gets one entry after TCRdb re-called the PCR reads with MiXCR. The sample shows around 200,000 distinct CDR3 sequences, under 13% of them seen only once. The sequenced sample was PBMCs, obtained before TCRalphabeta/CD19-depleted stem cell transplant. The receptor source for this set is a child under three years old with acute myeloid leukemia, due to receive a stem cell transplant.

This clonotype occurred many times. The chain employs TRBV7-9 and TRBJ1-1; 11 bases line up with TRBD1. This CDR3 spans 16 amino acids. The V and J ends lost 5 bases and 5 bases, in that order; junction bases with no gene match: 10. Germline CDR1 is SEHNR and CDR2 is FQNEAQ (reference sequence). The CDR3 bases are TGTGCCAGCAGCACAGGGACAGGGGGTCGTGGGACTGAAGCTTTCTTT. Translation: CASSTGTGGRGTEAFF.

At least ten counts were recorded for this clonotype. The rearrangement uses TRBV7-9 and TRBJ2-3, with 10 bases fitting TRBD1. This CDR3 has 15 amino acids. Germline V lookup: CDR1 SEHNR, CDR2 FQNEAQ (reference sequence). The J segment lost 6 bases and the V segment lost 6 bases, leaving 9 bases of the junction unmatched. The CDR3 region has the DNA TGTGCCAGCAGTTCCGACAGGGGGCGATCTGATACGCAGTATTTT. Translation gives CASSSDRGRSDTQYF. The full variable domain, with the rest looked up from reference TRBV7-9 and TRBJ2-3, is DTGVSQNPRHKITKRGQNVTFRCDPISEHNRLYWYRQTLGQGPEFLTYFQNEAQLEKSRLLSDRFSAERPKGSFSTLEIQRTEQGDSAMYLCASSSDRGRSDTQYFGPGTRLTVL.

This clonotype has a count of ten or more. V gene TRBV5-5 combines with J gene TRBJ1-1; 11 positions agree with TRBD1. V gave up 3 bases and J gave up 4 bases; unmatched junction bases: 5. Germline V gene lookup returns CDR1 SGHKS and CDR2 YYEKEE (reference sequence). The CDR3 sequence is 15 residues long. DNA for the CDR3: TGTGCCAGCAGCTGGCGGACAGGGGGCGTCACTGAAGCTTTCTTT. Protein sequence: CASSWRTGGVTEAFF.

J is TRBJ1-1 and V is TRBV7-6; no firm D call. The CDR3 is 11 amino acids. Per the germline V gene, CDR1 is SGHVS and CDR2 is FNYEAQ. The ends were cut back, 1 base at V and 10 bases at J, with 7 bases in the middle. This chain's CDR3 is CASSLGGAAFF. CDR3 bases: TGTGCCAGCAGCTTAGGCGGAGCAGCTTTCTTT.

The chain links TRBV4-2 to TRBJ2-1; D remains unclear. The CDR3 runs 17 residues. Germline CDR1 reads LGHNA; CDR2 reads YNFKEQ. Trimming left V 1 base short and J 0 bases short, with 13 bases between. The CDR3 protein is CASSQVQTLSSYNEQFF. The CDR3 nucleotides are TGTGCCAGCAGCCAAGTCCAGACTCTGAGCTCCTACAATGAGCAGTTCTTC.

This clonotype was seen repeatedly, ten times or more. This chain uses TRBV2 with TRBJ2-1; the match to TRBD2 covers 11 bases. Trimming cost V 9 bases and J 11 bases; bases outside gene matches: 12. The germline gives CDR1 SNHLY, CDR2 FYNNEI. This CDR3 is built from 14 residues. The CDR3 DNA reads as TGTGCCAGTGGGCAACTAGCGGGGGCCAGGCAGCAGTTCTTC. Its translation: CASGQLAGARQQFF.

This clonotype was recorded at least ten times. The chain links TRBV10-3 to TRBJ2-1, with 12 bases fitting TRBD2. The CDR3 extends over 14 amino acids. The V and J ends lost 2 bases and 10 bases, in that order; junction bases with no gene match: 3. CDR1 is ENHRY and CDR2 is SYGVKD in the germline V gene. In nucleotides, the CDR3 is TGTGCCATCAGTGAGCTAGCGGGAGGGCCCGAGCAGTTCTTC. It yields the protein CAISELAGGPEQFF.

This clonotype showed up many times. The chain carries TRBV20-1 and TRBJ1-2; D possibly corresponds to TRBD1 (6 bases). The germline CDR1 and CDR2 sequences are DFQATT and SNEGSKA (reference sequence). There are 16 residues in the CDR3. Trimming shortened V by 4 bases and J by 8 bases, and 26 bases separated the two germline ends. The CDR3 here is CSATRLGTPYWAGYTF. CDR3 DNA sequence: TGCAGTGCTACGAGATTGGGGACACCGTATTGGGCGGGCTACACCTTC.

This clonotype has ten or more counts. The DNA of the CDR3 is TGTGCCAGCAGTTTGACACCCCTGGGAGATACGCAGTATTTT. Its translation: CASSLTPLGDTQYF. The rearrangement links TRBV12-3 or TRBV12-4 to TRBJ2-3; unclear D gene. CDR3 length equals 14 residues. Trimming took off 3 bases at V and 5 bases at J, with 12 bases between the two ends.

This clonotype was counted many times. This rearrangement joins TRBV12-3 or TRBV12-4 to TRBJ2-3; 9 positions match TRBD2. V shed 6 bases, J shed 5 bases, and the junction held 9 bases outside the gene matches. The CDR3 has 15 amino acids. The CDR3 DNA is TGTGCCAGCAGCCTGATGGCGGGAGGGGGAGATACGCAGTATTTT. Translated: CASSLMAGGGDTQYF.

The gene calls are TRBV23-1 and TRBJ2-7; 9 bases fit TRBD2. TRBV23-1 has ORF status, its function being uncertain. The V segment lost 0 bases and the J segment 0 bases; nucleotides outside the gene matches: 15. The CDR3 is 20 amino acids. CDR3 nucleotides: TGCGCCAGCAGTCAATCAAGGGGTGAGACTAGCGGAATATGCTCCTACGAGCAGTACTTC. Translation: CASSQSRGETSGICSYEQYF.

As concerns this clonotype: This sequence may be a read error, since a much larger clone differs from it by one base. The chain is built from TRBV5-6 and TRBJ2-3; 8 nucleotides align to TRBD2. The CDR3 is 16 amino acids. Germline V lookup: CDR1 SGHDT, CDR2 YYEEEE. V dropped 3 bases and J dropped 5; count of bases not matched to a gene: 11. The CDR3 region is CASSSDGGVYLDTQYF. Written as DNA, the CDR3 is TGTGCCAGCAGCTCTGACGGGGGGGTCTATCTAGATACGCAGTATTTT.

In this sample, this clonotype turned up many times. The chain uses TRBV2 and TRBJ2-7, with 7 bases matching TRBD1. From germline, CDR1 is SNHLY and CDR2 FYNNEI. The CDR3 extends over 14 amino acids. The junction had 9 bases not matched to a gene; V was cut back by 10 bases and J by 0 bases. The CDR3 nucleotides are TGTGCCATTCTCACTGGGACAGTCTCCTACGAGCAGTACTTC. Translating gives CAILTGTVSYEQYF.

The rearrangement uses TRBV25-1 and TRBJ2-7; 9 nucleotides align to TRBD1. This CDR3 spans 15 amino acids. V shed 5 bases and J 3 bases; nucleotides not matched to a gene: 8. Germline CDR1 is MGHDK and CDR2 is SYGVNS. The CDR3 loop is CASSSSGDRVYEQYF. The CDR3, as DNA: TGTGCCAGCAGTTCATCCGGGGACAGGGTCTACGAGCAGTACTTC.

This clonotype showed up many times. The rearrangement links TRBV5-1 to TRBJ2-2; D is unclear. The V end was cut by 5 bases, the J end by 6 bases, with 11 bases between. Germline V gene lookup returns CDR1 SGHRS and CDR2 YFSETQ. This CDR3 comprises 13 residues. CDR3 residues: CASRLGIPGELFF. The CDR3 DNA reads as TGCGCCAGCAGGCTTGGAATCCCCGGGGAGCTGTTTTTT.

The chain recombines TRBV7-9 with TRBJ1-1, with 8 bases aligning to TRBD1. Trimming cost V 6 bases and J 3 bases; bases outside gene matches: 12. The CDR3 totals 16 residues. The germline V gene encodes CDR1 SEHNR and CDR2 FQNEAQ (reference sequence). Here the CDR3 reads CASSPSRDRSHTEAFF. DNA of the CDR3: TGTGCCAGCAGTCCGTCCCGGGACAGGAGCCACACTGAAGCTTTCTTT.

In its sample, this clonotype was seen many times. The chain links TRBV20-1 to TRBJ1-1; a possible D gene is TRBD1 (5 bases). CDR1 DFQATT and CDR2 SNEGSKA come from the germline V gene (reference sequence). Trimming shortened V by 4 bases and J by 4 bases, and 13 bases separated the two germline ends. The CDR3 is 13 residues long. The CDR3 region has the DNA TGCAGTGCTATAGACCCTAGGGGCACTGAAGCTTTCTTT. Protein product: CSAIDPRGTEAFF.

This clonotype showed up many times. The chain combines TRBV3-1 with TRBJ2-1; D gene unclear. The length of the CDR3 is 15 residues. The germline gives CDR1 LGHDT, CDR2 YNNKEL (reference sequence). V was trimmed by 1 base and J by 0 bases, leaving 7 bases between them. This chain's CDR3 is CASSQASGSYNEQFF. The DNA for the CDR3 is TGTGCCAGCAGCCAAGCTTCAGGCTCCTACAATGAGCAGTTCTTC.

The chain carries TRBV30 and TRBJ2-1, with D uncertain. This CDR3 comprises 10 residues. Trimming pared 2 bases from V and 8 bases from J, leaving 4 bases between. In germline, CDR1 is GTSNPN, CDR2 SVGIG (reference sequence). The CDR3 DNA sequence: TGTGCCTGGAGTTCTCATGAGCAGTTCTTC. Translation: CAWSSHEQFF.

This clonotype was counted many times. The J gene is TRBJ2-2, the V gene TRBV11-3; TRBD2 aligns across 7 bases. Germline values: CDR1 SGHNT, CDR2 YENEEA. After removal of 3 bases from V and 1 base from J, the junction contained 5 bases not matched to a gene. This CDR3 has 16 amino acids. The CDR3 loop is CASSFSGTMNTGELFF. For the CDR3, the DNA is TGTGCCAGCAGCTTTTCAGGGACTATGAACACCGGGGAGCTGTTTTTT.

This clonotype was detected many times. V is TRBV5-5 and J is TRBJ1-1; a possible D gene is TRBD1 (5 bases). The CDR3 runs 14 residues. Trimming cost V 0 bases and J 5 bases, with 11 bases left between them. The germline V gene encodes CDR1 SGHKS and CDR2 YYEKEE (reference sequence). This chain's CDR3 is CASSLGGTLTEAFF. DNA of the CDR3: TGTGCCAGCAGCTTGGGGGGGACTTTGACTGAAGCTTTCTTT.

This clonotype has at least ten counts. The rearrangement joins TRBV7-9 to TRBJ2-3; D gene unclear. CDR3 length: 16 residues. Trimming pared 5 bases from V and 5 bases from J, leaving 20 bases between. Per germline, CDR1 SEHNR and CDR2 FQNEAQ (reference sequence). The CDR3 region has the DNA TGTGCCAGCAGCCGAATTATGGGCCATAGGAGAGATACGCAGTATTTT. This encodes CASSRIMGHRRDTQYF.

This clonotype was found many times. The chain joins TRBV25-1 to TRBJ2-6; 7 nucleotides line up with TRBD1. Per germline, CDR1 MGHDK and CDR2 SYGVNS. Losses at the gene ends were 6 bases for V and 2 bases for J; bases not matched to a gene: 1. This CDR3 comprises 14 residues. This CDR3 is CASRTGPGANVLTF. The DNA for the CDR3 is TGTGCCAGCAGGACAGGGCCTGGGGCCAACGTCCTGACTTTC.

This clonotype was observed a handful of times. V gene TRBV7-2 combines with J gene TRBJ2-5; D is possibly TRBD1 (7 bases). V shed 9 bases and J shed 3 bases, with 17 bases lying between them. Germline lookup yields CDR1 SGHTA and CDR2 FQGNSA. This CDR3 contains 14 residues. CDR3 DNA: TGTGCCAGTTCGCGGGACAGCGACAAAGAGACCCAGTACTTC. Protein sequence: CASSRDSDKETQYF.

This clonotype was detected many times. This chain connects TRBV28 to TRBJ1-2; D perhaps matches TRBD1 (5 bases). The length of the CDR3 is 13 residues. Trimming took off 6 bases at V and 4 bases at J, with 12 bases between the two ends. The V gene's germline CDR1 is MDHEN and CDR2 SYDVKM. CDR3 sequence: CASSLRQIYGYTF. Written as DNA, the CDR3 is TGTGCCAGCAGCCTAAGACAGATCTATGGCTACACCTTC.

This clonotype was counted many times. The CDR3 DNA sequence: TGTGCCAGCAGTAGGGGACAGGGAGTTTACTCACCCCTCCACTTT. This sequence encodes CASSRGQGVYSPLHF. This chain uses TRBV13 with TRBJ1-6; the match to TRBD1 covers 9 bases. The CDR3 sequence is 15 residues long. Germline V lookup: CDR1 PRHDT, CDR2 FYEKMQ (reference sequence). With V trimmed by 6 bases and J by 10 bases, 10 bases remained unmatched.

The chain carries TRBV12-3 or TRBV12-4 and TRBJ1-1; 9 positions match TRBD1. Trimming took 11 bases from V and 3 from J; bases not matched to a gene: 13. The CDR3 length is 15 residues. For the CDR3, the DNA is TGTGCCTGCATGGGCCCGAGACAGGGGGACACTGAAGCTTTCTTT. Its protein is CACMGPRQGDTEAFF.

This clonotype has more than one count but fewer than ten. The chain uses TRBV4-3 and TRBJ2-2; a possible D gene is TRBD1 (6 bases). The CDR3 loop spans 16 amino acids. The V end lost 0 bases, the J end lost 2 bases, and 10 bases lay between the germline ends. CDR1 and CDR2 from the germline V gene are LGHNA and YSLEER. CDR3 nucleotides: TGCGCCAGCAGCCAAGACTCAGGGGCCAACACCGGGGAGCTGTTTTTT. Translation: CASSQDSGANTGELFF.